Below are 32 T cell receptor beta chains sequenced from a single sample in a study of T-cell reconstitution after alpha-beta-depleted transplantation in children. During its preparation, the TCRbeta library received unique molecular identifiers. Using its own MiXCR run on the PCR reads, TCRdb lists one record per CDR3 protein. In the table there are 450,000 to 550,000 distinct CDR3 sequences, 10% to 12% of which are singletons. This sample comprised PBMCs, mostly from graft donor cells, obtained 180 days after TCRalphabeta/CD19-depleted stem cell transplant. The source is a female patient between 2 and 15 years old who had a stem cell transplant for aplastic anemia, so the T cells may come from the graft donor.

J is TRBJ1-4 and V is TRBV12-3 or TRBV12-4; maybe TRBD1 (5 bases). Trimming stripped 4 bases from V and 6 bases from J, with 15 bases between. This CDR3 comprises 15 residues. The CDR3 protein is CASSYGPGRDEKLFF. The CDR3 DNA is TGTGCCAGCAGTTATGGTCCGGGGCGGGATGAAAAACTGTTTTTT.

J is TRBJ2-4 and V is TRBV20-1; tentatively, D is TRBD1 or TRBD2 (5 bases each). Trimming pared 0 bases from V and 0 bases from J, leaving 15 bases between. CDR3 length equals 17 residues. Germline-derived CDR1 and CDR2 are DFQATT and SNEGSKA (reference sequence). The CDR3 region is CSAREGLALLAKNIQYF. CDR3 DNA: TGCAGTGCTAGAGAGGGGCTAGCCCTTCTAGCCAAAAACATTCAGTACTTC.

This clonotype was recorded at least ten times. The chain carries TRBV9 and TRBJ2-2, with 9 bases that match TRBD1. V lost 0 bases and J lost 5; bases outside the gene matches: 8. Germline V gene sequence: CDR1 SGDLS, CDR2 YYNGEE. The length of the CDR3 is 17 residues. The CDR3 sequence: CASSVARGQGYTGELFF. The CDR3 bases are TGTGCCAGCAGCGTAGCTAGGGGACAGGGCTATACCGGGGAGCTGTTTTTT.

There are a few counts of this clonotype. This chain connects TRBV7-9 to TRBJ2-1, with 7 bases lining up with TRBD2. Germline-derived CDR1 and CDR2 are SEHNR and FQNEAQ (reference sequence). This CDR3 region has 15 residues. J gave up 8 bases and V 5 bases, and 12 bases lay outside the gene matches. In DNA, the CDR3 is TGTGCCAGCAGCGTGGGAGGGGCCCCTACGGATGAGCAGTTCTTC. It translates to CASSVGGAPTDEQFF.

This chain joins TRBV7-9 and TRBJ2-7; 11 nucleotides line up with TRBD2. The CDR3 sequence is 15 residues long. CDR1 SEHNR and CDR2 FQNEAQ come from the germline V gene (reference sequence). Losses at the gene ends were 5 bases for V and 4 bases for J; bases not matched to a gene: 7. CDR3 coding DNA: TGTGCCAGCAGCCAACTAGCGGGAGTCGCGTACGAGCAGTACTTC. This gives the protein CASSQLAGVAYEQYF.

This clonotype was counted only a few times. J is TRBJ2-1 and V is TRBV12-3 or TRBV12-4; TRBD2 aligns across 10 bases. CDR3 length equals 16 residues. J gave up 6 bases and V 6 bases, and 11 bases lay outside the gene matches. CDR3 region: CASSPWTSGRANEQFF. The CDR3 DNA reads as TGTGCCAGCAGCCCTTGGACTAGCGGAAGAGCCAATGAGCAGTTCTTC.

The chain is built from TRBV3-1 and TRBJ2-7, with D hard to call. The germline gives CDR1 LGHDT, CDR2 YNNKEL (reference sequence). The CDR3 consists of 14 residues. Deletions cut 2 bases from V and 2 bases from J, with 10 bases between. CDR3 amino acids: CASSQNNLAYEQYF. The CDR3 nucleotides are TGTGCCAGCAGCCAAAACAACCTTGCCTACGAGCAGTACTTC.

The chain carries TRBV7-2 and TRBJ1-1; TRBD1 matches at 7 bases. This CDR3 has 16 residues. Germline lookup yields CDR1 SGHTA and CDR2 FQGNSA. V lost 2 bases and J lost 4; bases outside the gene matches: 10. CDR3 sequence: CASSLRGMTGSTEAFF. The DNA for the CDR3 is TGTGCCAGCAGCTTAAGGGGTATGACAGGGAGCACTGAAGCTTTCTTT.

This clonotype occurred a few times. This chain links TRBV29-1 with TRBJ2-3, with 7 bases aligning to TRBD1. Trimming at V came to 5 bases and at J to 3 bases, leaving 8 bases not matched to a gene. Germline CDR1 and CDR2: SQVTM and ANQGSEA. The CDR3 consists of 14 residues. In DNA, the CDR3 is TGCAGCGTTAGGGGGCAGGGAATGACAGATACGCAGTATTTT. Translated, it gives CSVRGQGMTDTQYF.

This clonotype was counted between two and nine times. The V gene is TRBV14, the J gene TRBJ1-1, with D possibly TRBD1 on 5 matching bases. The CDR3 spans 15 residues. V gave up 0 bases and J gave up 2 bases, with 10 bases separating them. Germline V gene lookup returns CDR1 SGHDN and CDR2 FVKESK. For the CDR3, the DNA is TGTGCCAGCAGCCAAGAGGCGGGGACTAACACTGAAGCTTTCTTT. Protein: CASSQEAGTNTEAFF.

The rearrangement joins TRBV4-2 to TRBJ2-1; 14 positions agree with TRBD2. The trim removed 0 bases at V and 9 bases at J, leaving 4 bases unmatched. Germline lookup yields CDR1 LGHNA and CDR2 YNFKEQ. The CDR3 length is 16 residues. The CDR3 DNA sequence: TGTGCCAGCAGCCAAGATACGGGACTAGCGGGAGTTGAGCAGTTCTTC. This translates into CASSQDTGLAGVEQFF.

This clonotype showed up just a few times. This chain joins TRBV20-1 and TRBJ2-1; D might be TRBD2 (6 bases). The V gene lost 0 bases and the J gene lost 10 bases, with 19 bases spanning the gap. The CDR3 length is 15 residues. CDR1 and CDR2 (germline): DFQATT, SNEGSKA (reference sequence). This CDR3 reads CSARDRGDPWVEQFF. As DNA, the CDR3 is TGCAGTGCTAGAGATCGCGGGGACCCCTGGGTAGAGCAGTTCTTC.

The rearrangement uses TRBV11-2 and TRBJ2-7; 7 positions match TRBD1. The V and J ends lost 0 bases and 2 bases, in that order; junction bases with no gene match: 7. The CDR3 is 16 residues long. CDR1 and CDR2 (germline): SGHAT, FQNNGV. The CDR3 sequence is CASSLEAARGTYEQYF. The CDR3 DNA is TGTGCCAGCAGCTTAGAGGCGGCCAGGGGGACCTACGAGCAGTACTTC. The full variable domain, its missing parts supplied by reference TRBV11-2 and TRBJ2-7, is EAGVAQSPRYKIIEKRQSVAFWCNPISGHATLYWYQQILGQGPKLLIQFQNNGVVDDSQLPKDRFSAERLKGVDSTLKIQPAKLEDSAVYLCASSLEAARGTYEQYFGPGTRLTVT.

Ten or more counts support this clonotype. This rearrangement joins TRBV4-3 to TRBJ2-2; 8 bases match TRBD2. Germline V gives CDR1 LGHNA, CDR2 YSLEER. CDR3 length: 16 amino acids. J gave up 2 bases and V 0 bases, and 2 bases lay outside the gene matches. Written as DNA, the CDR3 is TGCGCCAGCAGCCAAGAGGGACTAGGAAACACCGGGGAGCTGTTTTTT. Protein: CASSQEGLGNTGELFF.

This clonotype occurred a few times. This chain uses TRBV9 with TRBJ2-2; D might be TRBD1 (6 bases). The CDR3 consists of 16 residues. CDR1 and CDR2 (germline): SGDLS, YYNGEE. Trimming removed 0 bases from V and 3 bases from J, with 12 bases in between. The CDR3 DNA reads TGTGCCAGCAGCGTAGCCCACAGGGCACACACCGGGGAGCTGTTTTTT. It codes for CASSVAHRAHTGELFF.

This clonotype turned up a few times. V gene TRBV10-3 combines with J gene TRBJ1-5, with 7 bases aligning to TRBD1. J lost 3 bases, V lost 5 bases, and 1 base had no gene match. The germline CDR1 and CDR2 sequences are ENHRY and SYGVKD. The CDR3 loop spans 13 amino acids. CDR3 sequence: CAISTGDNQPQHF. The CDR3 bases are TGTGCCATCAGTACAGGGGACAATCAGCCCCAGCATTTT.

This clonotype came up a few times. CDR3 DNA sequence: TGTGCCAGCAGTTTATCGGGATCGGGCACCGGGGAGCTGTTTTTT. Amino acid sequence: CASSLSGSGTGELFF. The chain carries TRBV27 and TRBJ2-2; D call uncertain. Germline-derived CDR1 and CDR2 are MNHEY and SMNVEV (reference sequence). Between the trimmed V and J ends, which lost 0 bases and 4 bases, there was a span of 9 bases. This CDR3 spans 15 amino acids.

V gene TRBV3-1 combines with J gene TRBJ2-5, with 13 bases that match TRBD2. The CDR3 is made up of 18 amino acids. Germline V CDR1 and CDR2: LGHDT, YNNKEL (reference sequence). With V trimmed by 5 bases and J by 5 bases, 14 bases remained unmatched. The CDR3 loop reads CASSSTEGLAGVRETQYF. The CDR3 DNA follows: TGTGCCAGCAGCTCCACCGAAGGACTAGCGGGAGTAAGGGAGACCCAGTACTTC.

This clonotype appeared many times. The chain links TRBV4-3 to TRBJ2-4; the D is unclear. The CDR3 sequence is 15 residues long. Germline CDR1 LGHNA, CDR2 YSLEER. V was cut by 0 bases and J by 0 bases, with 6 bases left in between. The CDR3 DNA follows: TGCGCCAGCAGCCAAGAAGTCCTAGCCAAAAACATTCAGTACTTC. It translates to CASSQEVLAKNIQYF.

The gene calls are TRBV7-2 and TRBJ2-1, with D possibly matching TRBD1 (6 bases). The germline CDR1 and CDR2 sequences are SGHTA and FQGNSA. The CDR3 length is 16 residues. Trimming left V 5 bases short and J 4 bases short, with 18 bases between. CDR3 amino acids: CASSGSGVRLYNEQFF. The CDR3 bases are TGTGCCAGCAGCGGCTCAGGGGTCAGACTTTACAATGAGCAGTTCTTC.

This clonotype was seen more than once but under ten times. J is TRBJ1-3 and V is TRBV6-1; 9 bases match TRBD1. The CDR3 spans 15 residues. The V gene's germline CDR1 is MNHNS and CDR2 SASEGT. The V segment lost 5 bases and the J segment 4 bases; nucleotides outside the gene matches: 6. The CDR3 sequence: CASSPFGTGGNTIYF. DNA of the CDR3: TGTGCCAGCAGTCCGTTTGGGACAGGGGGAAACACCATATATTTT.

The chain is built from TRBV5-1 and TRBJ2-7, with TRBD2 as a possible D gene (6 bases). The CDR3 is 16 residues long. V was cut by 3 bases and J by 3 bases, with 19 bases left in between. Germline V gene sequence: CDR1 SGHRS, CDR2 YFSETQ. The CDR3 DNA follows: TGCGCCAGCAGCTCGGGCGGGACTCGCGTTAGCTACGAGCAGTACTTC. Translation gives CASSSGGTRVSYEQYF.

This CDR3 reads CASSQRLAGSEQFF. CDR3 in DNA: TGTGCCAGCAGCCAACGGCTAGCGGGAAGTGAGCAGTTCTTC. The chain uses TRBV14 and TRBJ2-1; 9 positions match TRBD2. Germline CDR1 SGHDN, CDR2 FVKESK. CDR3 length: 14 residues. The trim removed 2 bases at V and 9 bases at J, leaving 5 bases unmatched.

This clonotype was detected ten times or more. The chain couples TRBV6-1 to TRBJ1-3; 7 bases are a match to TRBD1. Losses at the gene ends were 6 bases for V and 0 bases for J; bases not matched to a gene: 5. The CDR3 consists of 15 residues. CDR1 MNHNS and CDR2 SASEGT come from the germline V gene. CDR3 sequence: CASSLDRTSGNTIYF. In DNA form, the CDR3 reads TGTGCCAGCAGCCTGGACAGGACCTCTGGAAACACCATATATTTT.

This clonotype was counted a few times. This chain connects TRBV19 to TRBJ1-5; no clear D. Trimming pared 1 base from V and 7 bases from J, leaving 8 bases between. Per germline, CDR1 LNHDA and CDR2 SQIVND (reference sequence). CDR3 size: 13 residues. The DNA for the CDR3 is TGTGCCAGTAGTATAGTCCCGGGACAGCCCCAGCATTTT. Its protein product is CASSIVPGQPQHF.

The chain joins TRBV20-1 to TRBJ2-6; no firm D call. Germline CDR1 reads DFQATT; CDR2 reads SNEGSKA (reference sequence). Trimming took off 5 bases at V and 4 bases at J, with 15 bases between the two ends. There are 15 residues in the CDR3. The CDR3, as DNA: TGCAGTGCTCGAATATCTCCCGGCGGGGCCAACGTCCTGACTTTC. This gives the protein CSARISPGGANVLTF.

V usage is TRBV15 and J usage is TRBJ1-3; D remains unclear. Germline assignment: CDR1 LNHNV and CDR2 YYDKDF (reference sequence). Trimming pared 6 bases from V and 2 bases from J, leaving 2 bases between. The CDR3 spans 11 residues. As DNA, the CDR3 is TGTGCCACCAGGGCTGGAAACACCATATATTTT. Translated: CATRAGNTIYF.

The table lists this clonotype with a few counts. Germline and junction disagree at one end, which may indicate a read error. The V and J genes are TRBV6-5 and TRBJ2-1; D unclear. Per the germline V gene, CDR1 is MNHEY and CDR2 is SVGAGI. This CDR3 comprises 11 residues. CDR3 protein: CASSYYHEQFF. The CDR3 nucleotides are TGTGCCAGCAGCTACTACCATGAGCAGTTCTTC.

This clonotype showed up many times. V usage is TRBV4-3 and J usage is TRBJ2-1; 7 bases are shared with TRBD2. The CDR3 is 16 residues long. Trimming cost V 0 bases and J 5 bases; bases outside gene matches: 7. Per germline, CDR1 LGHNA and CDR2 YSLEER. This CDR3 is CASSQDSTSSHNEQFF. The CDR3 coding sequence is TGCGCCAGCAGCCAAGACTCGACTAGCTCGCACAATGAGCAGTTCTTC.

This clonotype showed up just a few times. The chain recombines TRBV7-2 with TRBJ2-2; 7 positions agree with TRBD2. This CDR3 spans 16 amino acids. J gave up 3 bases and V 0 bases, and 4 bases lay outside the gene matches. Germline loops: CDR1 SGHTA, CDR2 FQGNSA. CDR3 in DNA: TGTGCCAGCAGCTTAGCGAGGCGGGAGTACACCGGGGAGCTGTTTTTT. This encodes CASSLARREYTGELFF. The full variable domain, rest sourced from reference TRBV7-2 and TRBJ2-2, is GAGVSQSPSNKVTEKGKDVELRCDPISGHTALYWYRQSLGQGLEFLIYFQGNSAPDKSGLPSDRFSAERTGGSVSTLTIQRTQQEDSAVYLCASSLARREYTGELFFGEGSRLTVL.

This clonotype was seen a few times. V usage is TRBV28 and J usage is TRBJ1-2; the match to TRBD1 covers 9 bases. Germline CDR1 reads MDHEN; CDR2 reads SYDVKM. The J segment lost 6 bases and the V segment lost 4 bases, leaving 9 bases of the junction unmatched. CDR3 length equals 15 residues. CDR3 nucleotides: TGTGCCAGCAGTTACCGGGACAGGGAAGTGCATGGCTACACCTTC. Its protein is CASSYRDREVHGYTF.

There are a few counts of this clonotype. V gene TRBV9 combines with J gene TRBJ1-2; D is undetermined. V gave up 1 base and J gave up 6 bases, with 16 bases separating them. The CDR3 extends over 15 amino acids. Germline assignment: CDR1 SGDLS and CDR2 YYNGEE. The CDR3, as DNA: TGTGCCAGCAGCGTAAGTGCGGCCCCGGCCCATGGCTACACCTTC. Its protein product is CASSVSAAPAHGYTF.